This T cell receptor beta chain stems from a study of PD-1 blockade in classical Hodgkin lymphoma. Sequencing used immunoSEQ multiplex PCR; TCRdb keeps in-frame clones, though not all of them. The repertoire holds about 72,000 clones, with about 92% as singletons. Each patient experienced a relapse that followed autologous stem cell transplantation, and brentuximab vedotin exposure varied. Trimming took off 0 bases at V and 5 bases at J, with 10 bases between the two ends. Germline values: CDR1 MNHNY, CDR2 SVGAGI (reference sequence). This CDR3 has 14 residues. The sample holds one count of this clone.

The V and J genes are TRBV6-6 and TRBJ2-5; D could derive from TRBD1 or TRBD2 (6 bases each). The specimen comprised peripheral blood mononuclear cells (PBMCs), sampled at baseline. The clonotype was recovered from a human donor with classical Hodgkin lymphoma. The CDR3 DNA reads as TGTGCCAGCAGTTACTCGGGGGGCAGGGAGACCCAGTACTTC. This encodes CASSYSGGRETQYF.